This note documents a single TCR beta chain sequence. Germline CDR1 is SQVTM and CDR2 is ANQGSEA. The ends were cut back, 4 bases at V and 3 bases at J, with 12 bases in the middle. The CDR3 covers 14 residues. This specimen comes from a study of blood T cell repertoires in COVID-19. Methods used by the authors: Reference gene primer amplification yielded estimated nucleated cell counts. Clones were read by immunoSEQ multiplex PCR, and TCRdb kept only the in-frame ones, dropping some. Clone size and V and J calls were adopted from that table, with D and trimming inferred from the DNA. The profile shows about 190,000 clones, around 80% of them singletons.

The rearrangement uses TRBV29-1 and TRBJ2-2; D is perhaps TRBD2 (6 bases). The sequenced sample consisted of peripheral blood. The receptor was derived from a man aged 50 or older who had recovered from COVID-19. The CDR3 loop is CSVGGGDDTGELFF. CDR3 in DNA: TGCAGCGTTGGAGGCGGGGATGACACCGGGGAGCTGTTTTTT.